What follows are 2 T cell receptor beta chains derived from one specimen sequenced in a study of glioma-infiltrating T cells. The iRepertoire nested amplicon-rescue multiplex PCR amplified TCR alpha and beta CDR3s from RNA. One entry per CDR3 protein, called by TCRdb with MiXCR from the multiplex PCR reads. The table has about 140,000 distinct CDR3 sequences, more than 35% seen once. The sequenced sample was glioma tissue, nonneoplastic brain tissue, or PBMCs (not recorded which). These receptors were collected from a human donor with low-grade glioma or glioblastoma, undergoing nonglioma brain surgery, or in good health (not recorded which).

This sequence joins TRBV27 and TRBJ1-2; D gene unclear. The CDR3 consists of 14 residues. V gave up 5 bases and J gave up 8 bases, with 18 bases separating them. Germline V gives CDR1 MNHEY, CDR2 SMNVEV (reference sequence). CDR3 residues: CASSDRRTGWGYTF. The CDR3 DNA reads TGTGCCAGCAGTGATCGTAGGACGGGTTGGGGCTACACCTTC.

The sample holds a few counts of this clonotype. This chain links TRBV7-2 with TRBJ1-6; D gene uncertain. The CDR3 consists of 14 residues. Germline loops: CDR1 SGHTA, CDR2 FQGNSA. Trimming pared 2 bases from V and 4 bases from J, leaving 6 bases between. CDR3 sequence reads: CASSLRQYNSPLHF. The DNA for the CDR3 is TGTGCCAGCAGCTTAAGACAATATAATTCACCCCTCCACTTT. Complete variable domain (other parts from reference TRBV7-2 and TRBJ1-6): GAGVSQSPSNKVTEKGKDVELRCDPISGHTALYWYRQSLGQGLEFLIYFQGNSAPDKSGLPSDRFSAERTGGSVSTLTIQRTQQEDSAVYLCASSLRQYNSPLHFGNGTRLTVT.